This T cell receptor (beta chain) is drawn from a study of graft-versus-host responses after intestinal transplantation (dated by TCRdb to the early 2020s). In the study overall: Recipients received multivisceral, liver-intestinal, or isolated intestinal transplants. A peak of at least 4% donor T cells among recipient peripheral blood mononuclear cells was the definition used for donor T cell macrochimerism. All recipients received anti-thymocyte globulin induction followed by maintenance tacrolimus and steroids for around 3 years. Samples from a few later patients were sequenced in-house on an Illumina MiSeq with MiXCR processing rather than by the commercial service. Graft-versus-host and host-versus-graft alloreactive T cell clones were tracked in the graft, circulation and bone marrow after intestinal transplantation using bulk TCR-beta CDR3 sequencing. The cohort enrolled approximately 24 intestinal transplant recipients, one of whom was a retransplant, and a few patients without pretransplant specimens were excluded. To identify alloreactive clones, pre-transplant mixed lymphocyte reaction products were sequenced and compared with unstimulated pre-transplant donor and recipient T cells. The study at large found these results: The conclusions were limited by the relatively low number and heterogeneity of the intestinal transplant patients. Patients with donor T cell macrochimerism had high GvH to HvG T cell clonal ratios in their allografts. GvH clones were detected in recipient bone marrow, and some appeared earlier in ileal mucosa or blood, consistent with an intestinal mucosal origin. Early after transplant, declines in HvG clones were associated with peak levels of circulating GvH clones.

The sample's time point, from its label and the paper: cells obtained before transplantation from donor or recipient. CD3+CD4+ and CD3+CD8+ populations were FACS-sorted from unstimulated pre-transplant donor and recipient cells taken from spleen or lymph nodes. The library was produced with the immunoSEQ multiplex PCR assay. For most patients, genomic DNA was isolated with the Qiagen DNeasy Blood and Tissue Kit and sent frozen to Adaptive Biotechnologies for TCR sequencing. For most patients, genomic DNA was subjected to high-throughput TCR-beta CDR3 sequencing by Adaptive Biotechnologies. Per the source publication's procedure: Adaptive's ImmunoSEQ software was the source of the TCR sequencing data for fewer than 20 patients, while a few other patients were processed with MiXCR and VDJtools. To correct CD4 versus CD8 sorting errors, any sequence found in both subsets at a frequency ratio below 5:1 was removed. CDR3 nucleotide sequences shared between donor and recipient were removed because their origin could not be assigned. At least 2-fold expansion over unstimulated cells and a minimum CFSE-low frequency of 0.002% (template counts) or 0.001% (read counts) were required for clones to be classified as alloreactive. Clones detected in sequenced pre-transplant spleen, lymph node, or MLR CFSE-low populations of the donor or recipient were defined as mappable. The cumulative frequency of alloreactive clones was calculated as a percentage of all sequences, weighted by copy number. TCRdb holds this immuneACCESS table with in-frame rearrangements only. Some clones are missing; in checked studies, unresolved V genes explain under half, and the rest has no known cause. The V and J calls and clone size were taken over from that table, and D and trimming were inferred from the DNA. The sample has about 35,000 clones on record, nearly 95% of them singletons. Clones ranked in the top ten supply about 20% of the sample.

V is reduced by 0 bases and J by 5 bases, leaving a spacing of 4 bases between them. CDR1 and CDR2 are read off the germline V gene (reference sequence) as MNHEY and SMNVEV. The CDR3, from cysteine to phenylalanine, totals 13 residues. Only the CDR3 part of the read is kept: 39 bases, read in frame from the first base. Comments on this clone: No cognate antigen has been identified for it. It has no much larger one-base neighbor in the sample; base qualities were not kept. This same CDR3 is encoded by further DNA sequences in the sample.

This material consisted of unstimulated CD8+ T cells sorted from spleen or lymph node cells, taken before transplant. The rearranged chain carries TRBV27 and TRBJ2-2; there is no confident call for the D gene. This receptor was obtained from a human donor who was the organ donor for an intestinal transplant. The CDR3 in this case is CASSLSGTGELFF. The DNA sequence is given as TGTGCCAGCAGTTTATCGGGTACCGGGGAGCTGTTTTTT.